Below are 21 T cell receptor beta chains sequenced from a single sample in a study of blood T cell repertoires in COVID-19. Profiling relied on immunoSEQ multiplex PCR, and the TCRdb table lists in-frame clones only, not all of them. The sample lists 250,000 or so clones; around 90% were seen once. Sequencing was performed on peripheral blood. These TCRs come from a woman aged 25 to 39 with acute or convalescent COVID-19.

The chain joins TRBV29-1 to TRBJ2-5, with D perhaps TRBD1 (5 bases). Germline CDR1 reads SQVTM; CDR2 reads ANQGSEA. V was shortened by 2 bases and J by 5 bases, with 15 bases between the two germline ends. This CDR3 region has 14 residues. Here the CDR3 reads CSVELTASGETQYF. In nucleotides, the CDR3 is TGCAGCGTTGAATTGACAGCATCAGGGGAGACCCAGTACTTC. The whole variable domain, remainder taken from reference TRBV29-1 and TRBJ2-5, is SAVISQKPSRDICQRGTSLTIQCQVDSQVTMMFWYRQQPGQSLTLIATANQGSEATYESGFVIDKFPISRPNLTFSTLTVSNMSPEDSSIYLCSVELTASGETQYFGPGTRLLVL.

The chain has TRBV10-3 and TRBJ1-6; D is perhaps TRBD1 (5 bases). The V end lost 7 bases, the J end lost 10 bases, and 20 bases lay between the germline ends. Looked up from germline, CDR1 is ENHRY and CDR2 is SYGVKD. This CDR3 contains 15 residues. Here the CDR3 DNA reads TGTGCCATCAACGGAGGCGGGACTTTAGGATCACCCCTCCACTTT. Translation: CAINGGGTLGSPLHF.

This sequence joins TRBV2 and TRBJ2-1, with D possibly TRBD2 on 5 matching bases. This CDR3 comprises 12 residues. V shed 7 bases and J shed 3 bases, with 7 bases lying between them. Germline assignment: CDR1 SNHLY and CDR2 FYNNEI. In nucleotides, the CDR3 is TGTGCCAGCACCGGGGACTACAATGAGCAGTTCTTC. It translates to CASTGDYNEQFF.

The V and J genes are TRBV18 and TRBJ1-5; D might be TRBD1 (5 bases). Germline CDR1 KGHSH, CDR2 LQKENI. This CDR3 has 17 residues. Trimming took 2 bases from V and 3 from J, leaving 17 bases between them. The chain's CDR3 is CASSPFSGGLTNQPQHF. The CDR3 DNA reads as TGTGCCAGCTCACCATTCTCGGGGGGACTCACCAATCAGCCCCAGCATTTT.

The chain combines TRBV7-7 with TRBJ2-5, with 7 bases lining up with TRBD2. Trimming removed 5 bases from V and 5 bases from J; junction bases left unmatched: 8. Germline CDR1 is SSHAT and CDR2 is FNYEAQ (reference sequence). The CDR3 totals 14 residues. The CDR3 DNA follows: TGTGCCAGCAGCGAAAGGGAGGGCCGGGAGACCCAGTACTTC. Translation: CASSEREGRETQYF.

J is TRBJ2-2 and V is TRBV7-9; TRBD1 matches 8 bases. With 1 base clipped from V and 6 bases from J, the junction kept 4 bases outside the gene matches. The CDR3 spans 15 residues. Germline assignment: CDR1 SEHNR and CDR2 FQNEAQ (reference sequence). This CDR3 is CASSLGGQAAGELFF. CDR3 nucleotides: TGTGCCAGCAGCTTAGGGGGACAGGCCGCCGGGGAGCTGTTTTTT.

V usage is TRBV30 and J usage is TRBJ1-4, with D possibly being TRBD1 (6 bases). CDR3 size: 15 residues. CDR1 and CDR2 from the germline V gene are GTSNPN and SVGIG (reference sequence). V was trimmed by 2 bases and J by 0 bases, leaving 10 bases between them. CDR3 DNA: TGTGCCTGGAGTCAGGGGTTTGCAACTAATGAAAAACTGTTTTTT. As protein: CAWSQGFATNEKLFF.

The sample holds one count of this clone. V gene TRBV12-5 combines with J gene TRBJ2-5, with TRBD2 matching over 9 bases. Germline CDR1 is LGHNT and CDR2 is FRNRAP. Trimming removed 6 bases from V and 4 bases from J; junction bases left unmatched: 18. The CDR3 is made up of 18 amino acids. As DNA, the CDR3 is TGTGCTAGTGGCCTCTATATCTTTCGCGGGAGGGCCGGAGAGACCCAGTACTTC. Its protein product is CASGLYIFRGRAGETQYF.

CDR3 protein: CAWKGPGGGKNTEAFF. The CDR3 DNA sequence: TGTGCCTGGAAGGGCCCGGGGGGCGGGAAGAACACTGAAGCTTTCTTT. The chain carries TRBV30 and TRBJ1-1, with a tentative D call TRBD1 (6 bases). V shed 4 bases and J shed 1 base, with 19 bases lying between them. This CDR3 is 16 amino acids long. Germline-derived CDR1 and CDR2 are GTSNPN and SVGIG (reference sequence).

This clone has only a few counts. The chain uses TRBV6-1 and TRBJ1-5, with TRBD1 matching over 9 bases. CDR1 and CDR2 (germline): MNHNS, SASEGT. With 4 bases clipped from V and 2 bases from J, the junction kept 6 bases outside the gene matches. The CDR3 has 16 residues. The CDR3 loop reads CASSVEDRGGNQPQHF. In DNA form, the CDR3 reads TGTGCCAGCAGTGTAGAGGACAGGGGTGGCAATCAGCCCCAGCATTTT.

This chain links TRBV14 with TRBJ2-7; D unclear. Trimming cost V 4 bases and J 2 bases, with 6 bases left between them. CDR1 and CDR2 (germline): SGHDN, FVKESK. This CDR3 is built from 12 residues. The CDR3 DNA sequence: TGTGCCAGCAGCCCTATGACCTACGAGCAGTACTTC. Its protein is CASSPMTYEQYF.

This chain joins TRBV7-9 and TRBJ2-7; 13 bases are a match to TRBD2. This CDR3 comprises 16 residues. Losses at the gene ends were 5 bases for V and 5 bases for J; bases not matched to a gene: 9. CDR1 is SEHNR, CDR2 FQNEAQ, per germline (reference sequence). DNA for the CDR3: TGTGCCAGCAGCCCCGGACTAGCGGGAGTCAGGGACGAGCAGTACTTC. It yields the protein CASSPGLAGVRDEQYF.

The V and J genes are TRBV2 and TRBJ1-5, with 7 bases that match TRBD1. Germline V gives CDR1 SNHLY, CDR2 FYNNEI. The ends lost 6 bases at V and 5 bases at J; junction bases unmatched: 10. This CDR3 is 15 amino acids long. As DNA, the CDR3 is TGTGCCAGCAGGTTGGACAGGCCTGGGGATCAGCCCCAGCATTTT. Residues: CASRLDRPGDQPQHF.

This sequence joins TRBV6-2 or TRBV6-3 and TRBJ2-3, with 14 bases identical to TRBD2. Germline assignment: CDR1 MNHEY and CDR2 SVGEGT. After removal of 0 bases from V and 5 bases from J, the junction contained 4 bases not matched to a gene. The CDR3 contains 17 residues. The CDR3: CASSYSTSGRALDTQYF. Here the CDR3 DNA reads TGTGCCAGCAGTTACTCGACTAGCGGGAGGGCCCTAGATACGCAGTATTTT.

The chain combines TRBV2 with TRBJ1-1, with D possibly TRBD1 on 5 matching bases. Trimming cost V 8 bases and J 6 bases, with 10 bases left between them. Germline CDR1 SNHLY, CDR2 FYNNEI. This CDR3 is 11 amino acids long. This CDR3 is CASGRVAEAFF. The CDR3, as DNA: TGTGCCAGCGGCAGGGTTGCTGAAGCTTTCTTT. Full variable domain (remainder filled in from reference TRBV2 and TRBJ1-1): EPEVTQTPSHQVTQMGQEVILRCVPISNHLYFYWYRQILGQKVEFLVSFYNNEISEKSEIFDDQFSVERPDGSNFTLKIRSTKLEDSAMYFCASGRVAEAFFGQGTRLTVV.

The genes are TRBV7-9 and TRBJ1-5; D remains ambiguous. CDR1 is SEHNR, CDR2 FQNEAQ, per germline (reference sequence). Deletions cut 1 base from V and 6 bases from J, with 4 bases between. CDR3 length: 12 residues. The CDR3 loop is CASSLDGQPQHF. DNA of the CDR3: TGTGCCAGCAGCTTAGACGGTCAGCCCCAGCATTTT.

This chain connects TRBV2 to TRBJ2-1, with 9 bases fitting TRBD2. This CDR3 spans 15 amino acids. V lost 2 bases to trimming and J lost 5 bases; unmatched junction nucleotides: 4. Per germline, CDR1 SNHLY and CDR2 FYNNEI. The CDR3 region is CASSEPGLANNEQFF. The CDR3, as DNA: TGTGCCAGCAGTGAACCAGGACTAGCGAACAATGAGCAGTTCTTC.

This clone was seen more than once but under ten times. This rearrangement joins TRBV6-1 to TRBJ1-6; 8 bases fit TRBD1. Looked up from germline, CDR1 is MNHNS and CDR2 is SASEGT. The J segment lost 10 bases and the V segment lost 2 bases, leaving 7 bases of the junction unmatched. CDR3 length: 15 residues. The CDR3: CASSEQGALGSPLHF. The CDR3 DNA follows: TGTGCCAGCAGTGAACAGGGGGCTCTAGGGTCACCCCTCCACTTT.

The chain recombines TRBV4-3 with TRBJ2-7; TRBD1 agrees at 9 bases. The CDR3 sequence is 15 residues long. CDR1 and CDR2 (germline): LGHNA, YSLEER. V dropped 4 bases and J dropped 6; count of bases not matched to a gene: 10. This chain's CDR3 is CASSRRRTGALEQYF. The CDR3 coding sequence is TGCGCCAGCAGCCGAAGGAGGACAGGGGCTCTCGAGCAGTACTTC.

V is TRBV6-4 and J is TRBJ1-2; D may be TRBD1 (5 bases). Trimming removed 3 bases from V and 4 bases from J, with 9 bases in between. The CDR3 consists of 13 residues. Germline lookup yields CDR1 MRHNA and CDR2 SNTAGT. In DNA form, the CDR3 reads TGTGCCAGCAGTGATAGACAGAGCTATGGCTACACCTTC. Its translation is CASSDRQSYGYTF.

The chain combines TRBV7-9 with TRBJ1-6; D might be TRBD1 (6 bases). The V end was cut by 1 base, the J end by 10 bases, with 8 bases between. Germline-derived CDR1 and CDR2 are SEHNR and FQNEAQ (reference sequence). The CDR3 runs to 13 residues. The CDR3 protein is CASSLEGDSPLHF. The CDR3 nucleotides read TGTGCCAGCAGCTTAGAGGGGGACTCACCCCTCCACTTT. Together with reference TRBV7-9 and TRBJ1-6, the CDR3 gives the full variable domain: DTGVSQNPRHKITKRGQNVTFRCDPISEHNRLYWYRQTLGQGPEFLTYFQNEAQLEKSRLLSDRFSAERPKGSFSTLEIQRTEQGDSAMYLCASSLEGDSPLHFGNGTRLTVT.